This T cell receptor beta chain derives from a study of persistence of HIV-infected CD4 T cells. The CDR3 is 15 amino acids. From germline, CDR1 is SGHKS and CDR2 YYEKEE (reference sequence). V was trimmed by 3 bases and J by 0 bases, leaving 10 bases between them. This was the immunoSEQ version 4 assay in survey mode. Libraries were prepared by immunoSEQ multiplex PCR; TCRdb keeps only in-frame clonotypes and omits some of them. Among tens of thousands of clones listed, less than 85% were seen once. The stimulus was an HIV-1 Gag 15-mer peptide pool, 0.9 to 1 ug/peptide/mL. CD40L/CD69 double-negative CD45RO-high memory CD4+ T cells were collected. Suppressive ART was started during chronic HIV-1 infection in these adults. CD8+ T cells were removed from PBMCs prior to stimulation. Comments on this clone: Its antigen is still unknown.

V is TRBV5-5 and J is TRBJ1-3; D uncertain. This receptor was obtained from an adult man with HIV who was CMV-seropositive. The input for sequencing was CD4+ T cells sorted from PBMCs after approximately 19-hour stimulation, taken from a patient who received antiretroviral therapy. CDR3 bases: TGTGCCAGCAGCTCCATACAGAGCTCTGGAAACACCATATATTTT. This codes for CASSSIQSSGNTIYF. The full variable domain, completed using reference TRBV5-5 and TRBJ1-3, is DAGVTQSPTHLIKTRGQQVTLRCSPISGHKSVSWYQQVLGQGPQFIFQYYEKEERGRGNFPDRFSARQFPNYSSELNVNALLLGDSALYLCASSSIQSSGNTIYFGEGSWLTVV.